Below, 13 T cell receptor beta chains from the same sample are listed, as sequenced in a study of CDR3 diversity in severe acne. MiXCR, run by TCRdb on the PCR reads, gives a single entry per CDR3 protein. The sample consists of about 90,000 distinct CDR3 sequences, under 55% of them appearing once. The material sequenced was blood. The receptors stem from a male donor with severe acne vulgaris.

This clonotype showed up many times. CDR3 sequence reads: CAISGRDRGMGQPQHF. The CDR3 DNA reads TGTGCCATCAGTGGTCGGGACAGGGGGATGGGACAGCCCCAGCATTTT. This chain joins TRBV10-3 and TRBJ1-5; 11 nucleotides agree with TRBD1. Germline V lookup: CDR1 ENHRY, CDR2 SYGVKD. Unmatched junction bases numbered 9, after V lost 4 bases and J lost 7 bases. The CDR3 has 16 amino acids.

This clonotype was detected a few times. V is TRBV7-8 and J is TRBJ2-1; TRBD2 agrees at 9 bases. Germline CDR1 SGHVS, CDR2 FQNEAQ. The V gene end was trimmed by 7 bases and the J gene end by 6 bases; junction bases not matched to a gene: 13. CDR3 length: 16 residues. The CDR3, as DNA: TGTGCCAGCACCCCTGAAGCTAGCGGGACGGGCAATGAGCAGTTCTTC. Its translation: CASTPEASGTGNEQFF. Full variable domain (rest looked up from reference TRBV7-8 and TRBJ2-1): GAGVSQSPRYKVAKRGQDVALRCDPISGHVSLFWYQQALGQGPEFLTYFQNEAQLDKSGLPSDRFFAERPEGSVSTLKIQRTQQEDSAVYLCASTPEASGTGNEQFFGPGTRLTVL.

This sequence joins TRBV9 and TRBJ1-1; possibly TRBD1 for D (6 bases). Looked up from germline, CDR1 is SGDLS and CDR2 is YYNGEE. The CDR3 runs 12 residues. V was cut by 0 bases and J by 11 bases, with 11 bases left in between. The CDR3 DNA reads TGTGCCAGCAGCGTAGGGGCAGGGGTCGCTTTCTTT. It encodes CASSVGAGVAFF.

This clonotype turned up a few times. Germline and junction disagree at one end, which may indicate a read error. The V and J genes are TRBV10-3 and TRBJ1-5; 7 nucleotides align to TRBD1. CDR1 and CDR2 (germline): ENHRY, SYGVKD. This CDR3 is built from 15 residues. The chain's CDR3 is CASSYRQGLGQPQHF. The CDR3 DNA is TGTGCCAGCAGTTACCGACAGGGACTCGGGCAGCCCCAGCATTTT.

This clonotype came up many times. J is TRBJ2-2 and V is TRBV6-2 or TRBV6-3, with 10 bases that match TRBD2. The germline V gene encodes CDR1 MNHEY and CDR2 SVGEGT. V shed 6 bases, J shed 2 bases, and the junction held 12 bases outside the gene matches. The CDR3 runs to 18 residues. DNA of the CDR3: TGTGCCAGCAGCAAGCGGGAGGGATATTCCGACAACACCGGGGAGCTGTTTTTT. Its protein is CASSKREGYSDNTGELFF.

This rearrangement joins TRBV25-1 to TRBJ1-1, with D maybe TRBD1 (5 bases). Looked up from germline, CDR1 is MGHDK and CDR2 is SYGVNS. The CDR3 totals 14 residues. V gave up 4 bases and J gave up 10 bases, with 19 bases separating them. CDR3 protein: CASSAEGAARTAFF. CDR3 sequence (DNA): TGTGCCAGCAGTGCGGAAGGGGCGGCGCGTACAGCTTTCTTT.

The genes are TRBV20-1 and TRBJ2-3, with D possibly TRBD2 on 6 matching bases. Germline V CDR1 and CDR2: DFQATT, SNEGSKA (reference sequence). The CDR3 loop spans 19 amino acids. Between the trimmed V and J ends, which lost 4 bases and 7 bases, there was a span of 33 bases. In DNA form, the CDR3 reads TGCAGTGCTACCTTGGACCACCTCCCACCCCGGGAGTCGCCGAATACGCAGTATTTT. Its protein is CSATLDHLPPRESPNTQYF.

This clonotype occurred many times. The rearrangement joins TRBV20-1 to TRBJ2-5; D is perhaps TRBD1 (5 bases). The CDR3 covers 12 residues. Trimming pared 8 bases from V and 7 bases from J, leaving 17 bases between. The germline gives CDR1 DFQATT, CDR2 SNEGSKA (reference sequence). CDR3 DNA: TGCAGTACCACAGGATACCGAGGGACCCAGTACTTC. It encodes CSTTGYRGTQYF.

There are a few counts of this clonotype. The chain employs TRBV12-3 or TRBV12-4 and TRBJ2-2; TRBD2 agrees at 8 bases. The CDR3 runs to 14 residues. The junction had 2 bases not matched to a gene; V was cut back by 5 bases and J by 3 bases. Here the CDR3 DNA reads TGTGCCAGCAGTGGCGGGAGGTACACCGGGGAGCTGTTTTTT. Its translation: CASSGGRYTGELFF.

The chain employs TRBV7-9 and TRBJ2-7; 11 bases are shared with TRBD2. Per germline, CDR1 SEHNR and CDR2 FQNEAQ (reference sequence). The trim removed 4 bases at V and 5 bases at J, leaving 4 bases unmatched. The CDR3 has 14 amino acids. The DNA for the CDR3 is TGTGCCAGCAGCTCTGAACTAGCGGGAGACGAGCAGTACTTC. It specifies CASSSELAGDEQYF.

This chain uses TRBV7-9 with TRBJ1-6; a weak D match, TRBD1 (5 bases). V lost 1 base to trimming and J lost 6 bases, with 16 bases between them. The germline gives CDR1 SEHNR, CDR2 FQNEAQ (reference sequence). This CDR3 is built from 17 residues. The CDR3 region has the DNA TGTGCCAGCAGCTTAGTTTTGCCGGGACGGAGTAATTCACCCCTCCACTTT. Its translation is CASSLVLPGRSNSPLHF.

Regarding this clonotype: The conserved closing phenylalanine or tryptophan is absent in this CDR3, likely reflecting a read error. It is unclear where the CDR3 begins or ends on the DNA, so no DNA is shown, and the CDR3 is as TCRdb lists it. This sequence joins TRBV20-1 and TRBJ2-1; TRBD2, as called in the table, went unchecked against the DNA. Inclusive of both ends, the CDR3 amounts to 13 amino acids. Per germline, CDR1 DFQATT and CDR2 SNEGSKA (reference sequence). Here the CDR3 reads CSARAPTSGRAPL.

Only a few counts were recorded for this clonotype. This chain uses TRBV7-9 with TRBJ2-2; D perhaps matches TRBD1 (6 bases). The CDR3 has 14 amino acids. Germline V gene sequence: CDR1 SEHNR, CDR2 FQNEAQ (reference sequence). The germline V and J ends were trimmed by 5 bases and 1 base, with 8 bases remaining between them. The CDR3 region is CASSPTGNTGELFF. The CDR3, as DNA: TGTGCCAGCAGCCCGACAGGGAACACCGGGGAGCTGTTTTTT.